The text below deals with one T cell receptor beta chain. What it binds is unknown. V lost 2 bases, J lost 1 base, and 2 bases lay in between. This CDR3 region has 12 residues. Germline V gene data show CDR1 as SGHAT and CDR2 as FQNNGV. This sample is part of a study of CD8 T cell repertoires and HIV-1 epitope variants. Across the study: Each of Twenty-five Gag and Nef epitope peptides stimulated a separate culture. Separate from the cultures, 1M uncultured T cells served as baseline.

Study-level results: The assay identified only TCR beta chains of antigen-proliferating T cells.

The repertoire was sequenced with immunoSEQ multiplex PCR; TCRdb's copy has only in-frame clones and lacks some. This table has about 5,500 clones, 55% to 70% appearing once. The chain employs TRBV11-2 and TRBJ1-1, with D unresolved. This clonotype was obtained from a male donor with HIV. The source material was cultured CD8+ T cells derived from PBMCs. CDR3 nucleotides: TGTGCCAGCAGCTTATGGAACACTGAAGCTTTCTTT. Its protein is CASSLWNTEAFF.